Presented here are 27 T cell receptor beta chains from one specimen sequenced in a study of cytomegalovirus exposure and HLA in healthy donors. Repertoires were generated with immunoSEQ multiplex PCR, while TCRdb's copy carries only in-frame clones and drops some. This sample carries about 330,000 clones, just over 85% of them seen once, and the ten largest clones take 0.7% to 0.85%. The sequenced sample was PBMCs. These receptors were obtained from a woman aged 18-30 years in good health and CMV-seronegative.

This chain connects TRBV28 to TRBJ1-2; TRBD1 aligns across 7 bases. Germline V CDR1 and CDR2: MDHEN, SYDVKM. The ends lost 6 bases at V and 8 bases at J; junction bases unmatched: 9. The CDR3 contains 13 residues. The CDR3 DNA follows: TGTGCCAGCAGCCACGGACAGGTGGGGGGCTACACCTTC. It encodes CASSHGQVGGYTF.

This clone turned up a few times. The chain employs TRBV10-3 and TRBJ1-3, with a tentative D call TRBD1 (5 bases). The V end was cut by 7 bases, the J end by 4 bases, with 11 bases between. Germline assignment: CDR1 ENHRY and CDR2 SYGVKD. The CDR3 totals 13 residues. The CDR3, as DNA: TGTGCCATCAACCCAGGGTACGGAAACACCATATATTTT. It translates to CAINPGYGNTIYF.

This clone was detected only once. This chain uses TRBV9 with TRBJ1-4; D call uncertain. The germline V and J ends were trimmed by 0 bases and 0 bases, with 9 bases remaining between them. Germline lookup yields CDR1 SGDLS and CDR2 YYNGEE. This CDR3 contains 16 residues. The CDR3 coding sequence is TGTGCCAGCAGCGTAGACAGCTTAACAACTAATGAAAAACTGTTTTTT. Translation: CASSVDSLTTNEKLFF.

The rearrangement links TRBV7-9 to TRBJ2-3; 11 bases align to TRBD2. The CDR3 extends over 17 amino acids. Germline values: CDR1 SEHNR, CDR2 FQNEAQ (reference sequence). The J segment lost 2 bases and the V segment lost 2 bases, leaving 6 bases of the junction unmatched. The CDR3 DNA sequence: TGTGCCAGCAGCTTAAAGTTAGCGGGAGGGGTCACAGATACGCAGTATTTT. Amino acids: CASSLKLAGGVTDTQYF.

The chain employs TRBV27 and TRBJ2-7; 9 nucleotides line up with TRBD1. V shed 5 bases and J 4 bases; nucleotides not matched to a gene: 3. Germline values: CDR1 MNHEY, CDR2 SMNVEV (reference sequence). This CDR3 region has 13 residues. Here the CDR3 DNA reads TGTGCCAGCAGTCTGGACAGGGGTTACGAGCAGTACTTC. It yields the protein CASSLDRGYEQYF.

The count of this clone is one. V gene TRBV3-2 combines with J gene TRBJ1-2. TRBV3-2 is designated a pseudogene. The CDR3 extends over 8 amino acids. CDR3 loop: CVRGGYTF. In DNA form, the CDR3 reads TGTGTACGAGGTGGCTACACCTTC.

The chain joins TRBV5-1 to TRBJ2-4, with TRBD1 as a possible D gene (5 bases). CDR1 is SGHRS and CDR2 is YFSETQ in the germline V gene. This CDR3 is 14 amino acids long. Trimming removed 4 bases at V and 0 bases at J, with 8 bases between. Written as DNA, the CDR3 is TGCGCCAGCAGCGAGACAGTAGCCAAAAACATTCAGTACTTC. It yields the protein CASSETVAKNIQYF. The variable domain in full, completed from reference TRBV5-1 and TRBJ2-4, reads KAGVTQTPRYLIKTRGQQVTLSCSPISGHRSVSWYQQTPGQGLQFLFEYFSETQRNKGNFPGRFSGRQFSNSRSEMNVSTLELGDSALYLCASSETVAKNIQYFGAGTRLSVL.

This clone was seen only a few times. The chain employs TRBV6-6 and TRBJ1-1; D unclear. Germline loops: CDR1 MNHNY, CDR2 SVGAGI (reference sequence). V was trimmed by 6 bases and J by 5 bases, leaving 19 bases between them. CDR3 size: 15 residues. CDR3: CASSLLGPVGTEAFF. CDR3 DNA sequence: TGTGCCAGCAGCCTACTAGGACCAGTTGGGACTGAAGCTTTCTTT.

This chain connects TRBV6-5 to TRBJ2-1; 13 bases are shared with TRBD2. This CDR3 comprises 14 residues. In germline, CDR1 is MNHEY, CDR2 SVGAGI. Losses at the gene ends were 2 bases for V and 9 bases for J; bases not matched to a gene: 1. The CDR3 DNA reads as TGTGCCAGCAGTTACGGACTAGCGGGAGCTGAGCAGTTCTTC. It codes for CASSYGLAGAEQFF.

The V call is TRBV28, the J call TRBJ2-5; TRBD2 is a possible D gene (6 bases). CDR1 is MDHEN and CDR2 is SYDVKM in the germline V gene. The CDR3 sequence is 16 residues long. V lost 3 bases and J 2 bases, leaving 16 bases between the germline ends. The CDR3 region has the DNA TGTGCCAGCAGTTTGAGAGGGGCGGGGAGACAAGAGACCCAGTACTTC. Amino acids: CASSLRGAGRQETQYF.

This chain joins TRBV7-8 and TRBJ2-2; TRBD2 is a possible D gene (5 bases). CDR1 and CDR2 (germline): SGHVS, FQNEAQ. Trimming took 2 bases from V and 1 from J, leaving 14 bases between them. The CDR3 is 17 amino acids. CDR3 sequence: CASSLMRGSRNTGELFF. The CDR3 region has the DNA TGTGCCAGCAGCTTAATGAGAGGGAGTCGGAACACCGGGGAGCTGTTTTTT.

This chain uses TRBV28 with TRBJ2-3; unclear D gene. Germline V gives CDR1 MDHEN, CDR2 SYDVKM. The CDR3 sequence is 16 residues long. Trimming shortened V by 5 bases and J by 0 bases, and 15 bases separated the two germline ends. For the CDR3, the DNA is TGTGCCAGCAGTCCCCATCCCATGAGAAGCACAGATACGCAGTATTTT. Its translation is CASSPHPMRSTDTQYF. Full variable domain (rest looked up from reference TRBV28 and TRBJ2-3): DVKVTQSSRYLVKRTGEKVFLECVQDMDHENMFWYRQDPGLGLRLIYFSYDVKMKEKGDIPEGYSVSREKKERFSLILESASTNQTSMYLCASSPHPMRSTDTQYFGPGTRLTVL.

This clone was observed a handful of times. The genes are TRBV29-1 and TRBJ1-1; no definite D call. The CDR3 covers 10 residues. Per germline, CDR1 SQVTM and CDR2 ANQGSEA. The DNA of the CDR3 is TGCAGACTTGATACCTACGGGGCTTTCTTT. Residues: CRLDTYGAFF.

This chain joins TRBV5-1 and TRBJ2-3, with 10 bases matching TRBD1. The CDR3 runs 15 residues. From germline, CDR1 is SGHRS and CDR2 YFSETQ. The V segment lost 3 bases and the J segment 3 bases; nucleotides outside the gene matches: 4. Written as DNA, the CDR3 is TGCGCCAGCAGCTCCGGACAGGGGGGGACAGATACGCAGTATTTT. Amino acid sequence: CASSSGQGGTDTQYF. Drawing the rest from reference TRBV5-1 and TRBJ2-3, the complete variable domain is KAGVTQTPRYLIKTRGQQVTLSCSPISGHRSVSWYQQTPGQGLQFLFEYFSETQRNKGNFPGRFSGRQFSNSRSEMNVSTLELGDSALYLCASSSGQGGTDTQYFGPGTRLTVL.

The rearrangement joins TRBV29-1 to TRBJ2-2, with TRBD2 as a possible D gene (5 bases). Per the germline V gene, CDR1 is SQVTM and CDR2 is ANQGSEA. The V end was cut by 3 bases, the J end by 0 bases, with 11 bases between. This CDR3 is built from 15 residues. The CDR3, as DNA: TGCAGCGTTGAGACTACGTATTCGAACACCGGGGAGCTGTTTTTT. Its translation is CSVETTYSNTGELFF.

This clone turned up a few times. The chain has TRBV14 and TRBJ2-1; a weak D match, TRBD2 (6 bases). The V end lost 0 bases, the J end lost 9 bases, and 15 bases lay between the germline ends. CDR1 and CDR2 from the germline V gene are SGHDN and FVKESK. The CDR3 loop spans 15 amino acids. The CDR3 here is CASSQDLLAGGEQFF. CDR3 DNA sequence: TGTGCCAGCAGCCAAGATTTACTAGCCGGAGGTGAGCAGTTCTTC.

V gene TRBV5-6 combines with J gene TRBJ2-3; no reliable D call. Germline V gives CDR1 SGHDT, CDR2 YYEEEE. The CDR3 is 14 residues long. V lost 1 base, J lost 0 bases, and 6 bases lay in between. CDR3 region: CASSLSLSTDTQYF. The CDR3 DNA sequence: TGTGCCAGCAGCTTGTCACTTAGCACAGATACGCAGTATTTT.

This clone was found once. The CDR3 protein is CASSFQGAYQETQYF. CDR3 sequence (DNA): TGCGCCAGCAGCTTCCAGGGGGCGTACCAAGAGACCCAGTACTTC. V is TRBV5-1 and J is TRBJ2-5; 8 bases fit TRBD1. CDR1 and CDR2 (germline): SGHRS, YFSETQ. The CDR3 sequence is 15 residues long. Trimming at V came to 2 bases and at J to 0 bases, leaving 3 bases not matched to a gene.

This clone was detected a few times. This sample also contains other DNA sequences that code for the same CDR3. The J gene is TRBJ2-1, the V gene TRBV9; 12 bases fit TRBD2. The CDR3 totals 15 residues. Trimming at V came to 3 bases and at J to 3 bases, leaving 1 base not matched to a gene. CDR1 is SGDLS and CDR2 is YYNGEE in the germline V gene. CDR3 coding DNA: TGTGCCAGCAGCGAGACTAGCGGGAGCTACAATGAGCAGTTCTTC. Amino acid sequence: CASSETSGSYNEQFF.

The rearrangement joins TRBV21-1 to TRBJ2-7; the D segment call TRBD2 is taken from the table without a DNA check. TRBV21-1 is shown as a pseudogene. This CDR3 is built from 16 residues. CDR3: CASSKVGVSGSVEQYF. The CDR3 nucleotides are TGTGCCAGCAGCAAAGTAGGAGTTAGCGGGAGTGTGGAGCAGTACTTC.

The J gene is TRBJ2-7, the V gene TRBV4-2; tentative D call: TRBD2 (6 bases). Germline lookup yields CDR1 LGHNA and CDR2 YNFKEQ. CDR3 length: 12 residues. V lost 8 bases to trimming and J lost 6 bases, with 14 bases between them. The CDR3, as DNA: TGTGCCAGCCGACTAGGTTCGGGCGAGCAGTACTTC. The encoded protein is CASRLGSGEQYF.

The chain combines TRBV6-6 with TRBJ2-7; TRBD1 aligns across 7 bases. CDR1 and CDR2 from the germline V gene are MNHNY and SVGAGI (reference sequence). V shed 6 bases, J shed 2 bases, and the junction held 13 bases outside the gene matches. This CDR3 is 16 amino acids long. CDR3 nucleotide sequence: TGTGCCAGCAGCCCTGGGACAGCGTCGGGACCCTACGAGCAGTACTTC. Protein: CASSPGTASGPYEQYF.

The rearrangement uses TRBV2 and TRBJ2-5; 9 bases are a match to TRBD2. CDR3 length: 16 residues. With 3 bases clipped from V and 5 bases from J, the junction kept 10 bases outside the gene matches. Germline V gene lookup returns CDR1 SNHLY and CDR2 FYNNEI. CDR3 region: CASSDPGTSNVETQYF. CDR3 nucleotides: TGTGCCAGCAGTGACCCCGGGACTAGCAATGTGGAGACCCAGTACTTC.

CDR3 region: CASSSGSLALETQYF. Written as DNA, the CDR3 is TGTGCCAGCAGTTCGGGGTCTCTAGCGCTGGAGACCCAGTACTTC. The chain uses TRBV28 and TRBJ2-5; tentative D call: TRBD2 (6 bases). This CDR3 spans 15 amino acids. The V end lost 4 bases, the J end lost 5 bases, and 17 bases lay between the germline ends. Germline CDR1 reads MDHEN; CDR2 reads SYDVKM.

The V gene is TRBV5-4, the J gene TRBJ1-1; no firm D call. Germline V gene data show CDR1 as SGHNT and CDR2 as YYREEE (reference sequence). V lost 0 bases and J lost 3, with 15 bases in between. The length of the CDR3 is 16 residues. As DNA, the CDR3 is TGTGCCAGCAGCTTGGGCGGGCGGGCGCCGGACACTGAAGCTTTCTTT. As protein: CASSLGGRAPDTEAFF.

V usage is TRBV27 and J usage is TRBJ1-3; 10 positions match TRBD1. The V gene end was trimmed by 6 bases and the J gene end by 3 bases; junction bases not matched to a gene: 14. CDR1 MNHEY and CDR2 SMNVEV come from the germline V gene (reference sequence). The CDR3 totals 18 residues. The CDR3 loop reads CASRSGTGATRGGNTIYF. CDR3 nucleotide sequence: TGTGCCAGCAGGTCCGGGACAGGGGCGACCAGGGGTGGAAACACCATATATTTT.

This clone was observed a handful of times. The genes are TRBV7-6 and TRBJ1-1; 7 bases line up with TRBD1. Germline V gene data show CDR1 as SGHVS and CDR2 as FNYEAQ. V lost 8 bases and J lost 5; bases outside the gene matches: 8. The CDR3 extends over 13 amino acids. The CDR3 sequence is CASGTAPETEAFF. CDR3 coding DNA: TGTGCCAGCGGGACAGCCCCAGAAACTGAAGCTTTCTTT.